The sample holds many counts of the clone carrying this T cell receptor (beta chain). What it recognizes is unknown. This specimen comes from a study of T cells in Graves' hyperthyroidism and ophthalmopathy. Regarding the study as a whole: Model predictions of ophthalmopathy came a median approximately 6 months before onset. Most expanded thyroid clonotypes above 0.001 also appeared in blood.

Amplified regions were TCR beta CDR3 sequences from RNA transcripts. First-round RT-PCR of the TCR CDR3 relied on the HTBI primer set. TCRdb used MiXCR to reprocess the multiplex PCR reads, holding one entry per CDR3 protein. The table has some 380,000 distinct CDR3 sequences, approximately 13% seen once. The CDR3 totals 15 residues. Germline V gives CDR1 SGHTA, CDR2 FQGNSA. The V and J ends lost 5 bases and 5 bases respectively, with 17 bases between them. Each patient was aged 18 to 65 and had newly diagnosed hyperthyroidism of under 2 months' duration. Uncontrolled infection, other autoimmune disease, pregnancy or lactation disqualified patients from enrolment.

This TCR was sampled from a young man with Graves' hyperthyroidism that later progressed to Graves' ophthalmopathy. Sequenced: blood. The chain combines TRBV7-2 with TRBJ2-3; unclear D gene. The CDR3 is CASSRWGGRGDTQYF. CDR3 in DNA: TGTGCCAGCAGCCGGTGGGGTGGCCGTGGAGATACGCAGTATTTT.